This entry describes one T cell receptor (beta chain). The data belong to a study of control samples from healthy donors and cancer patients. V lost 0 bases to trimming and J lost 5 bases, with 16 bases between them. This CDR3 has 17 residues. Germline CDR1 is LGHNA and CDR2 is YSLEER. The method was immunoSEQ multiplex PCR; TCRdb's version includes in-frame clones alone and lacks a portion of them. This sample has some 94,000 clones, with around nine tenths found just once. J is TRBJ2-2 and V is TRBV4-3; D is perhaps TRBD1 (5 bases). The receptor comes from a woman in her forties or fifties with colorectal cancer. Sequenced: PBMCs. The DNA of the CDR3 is TGCGCCAGCAGCCAAGAAATTGCAGGGCTCAGTACCGGGGAGCTGTTTTTT. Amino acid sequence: CASSQEIAGLSTGELFF.